The next 20 T cell receptor beta chains were all read from a single sample in a study of blood T cell repertoires in COVID-19. The table came from immunoSEQ multiplex PCR; TCRdb's copy has only in-frame clones and leaves some out. The profile shows 120,000 to 150,000 clones, about 90% of them singletons. Sequenced material: peripheral blood. These receptors were taken from a man older than 75 with acute or convalescent COVID-19.

The CDR3 loop is CASSSGVVQGASEAFF. The CDR3 DNA reads as TGTGCCAGCAGCTCAGGGGTTGTACAGGGGGCTTCTGAAGCTTTCTTT. The chain combines TRBV7-9 with TRBJ1-1, with 9 bases aligning to TRBD1. The CDR3 has 16 amino acids. Unmatched junction bases numbered 12, after V lost 4 bases and J lost 6 bases. Germline CDR1 SEHNR, CDR2 FQNEAQ (reference sequence).

This rearrangement joins TRBV18 to TRBJ2-7; D is possibly TRBD2 (5 bases). CDR3 size: 14 residues. Germline V gene lookup returns CDR1 KGHSH and CDR2 LQKENI. V lost 3 bases, J lost 2 bases, and 11 bases lay in between. CDR3 protein: CASSPMRDTYEQYF. DNA of the CDR3: TGTGCCAGCTCACCGATGAGGGATACCTACGAGCAGTACTTC.

This chain joins TRBV5-1 and TRBJ2-1; 8 bases match TRBD2. CDR3 size: 17 residues. CDR1 and CDR2 from the germline V gene are SGHRS and YFSETQ. The J segment lost 6 bases and the V segment lost 0 bases, leaving 11 bases of the junction unmatched. The CDR3 DNA reads TGCGCCAGCAGCTTGGCGAGTGGGCTAGCGGGCCTCAATGAGCAGTTCTTC. Its protein product is CASSLASGLAGLNEQFF.

The chain couples TRBV5-1 to TRBJ2-2; D might be TRBD2 (7 bases). Trimming left V 4 bases short and J 5 bases short, with 18 bases between. CDR1 and CDR2 (germline): SGHRS, YFSETQ. The CDR3 runs 16 residues. CDR3 bases: TGCGCCAGCAGCCTGGGGGGGCAGGGGCCGACCGGGGAGCTGTTTTTT. It specifies CASSLGGQGPTGELFF.

This rearrangement joins TRBV18 to TRBJ1-5; TRBD1 might be the D (6 bases). The germline V gene encodes CDR1 KGHSH and CDR2 LQKENI. This CDR3 has 15 amino acids. V was cut by 4 bases and J by 5 bases, with 15 bases left in between. The CDR3 DNA reads as TGTGCCAGCTCACTAGATGGACAGCGTCATCAGCCCCAGCATTTT. Translated: CASSLDGQRHQPQHF.

The chain couples TRBV3-1 (or the pseudogene TRBV3-2) to TRBJ2-7; 8 bases agree with TRBD1. Germline V gene data show CDR1 as LGHDT and CDR2 as YNNKEL (reference sequence). Unmatched junction bases numbered 6, after V lost 1 base and J lost 4 bases. The CDR3 has 15 residues. The CDR3 region is CASSQGGGQVYEQYF. CDR3 nucleotide sequence: TGTGCCAGCAGCCAAGGTGGGGGACAGGTATACGAGCAGTACTTC.

The rearrangement uses TRBV27 and TRBJ1-5; D is ambiguous. The V gene's germline CDR1 is MNHEY and CDR2 SMNVEV (reference sequence). The V and J ends lost 3 bases and 7 bases respectively, with 16 bases between them. The CDR3 runs to 15 residues. The CDR3 spells CASSLRLGGKQPQHF. CDR3 sequence (DNA): TGTGCCAGCAGTTTGAGACTTGGAGGGAAGCAGCCCCAGCATTTT.

CDR3 protein: CSGRRQGYTEAFF. In DNA, the CDR3 is TGCAGCGGAAGGAGACAGGGATACACTGAAGCTTTCTTT. The V gene is TRBV29-1, the J gene TRBJ1-1; 7 bases are a match to TRBD1. Germline-derived CDR1 and CDR2 are SQVTM and ANQGSEA. After removal of 7 bases from V and 3 bases from J, the junction contained 8 bases not matched to a gene. This CDR3 spans 13 amino acids. Full variable domain (missing parts from reference TRBV29-1 and TRBJ1-1): SAVISQKPSRDICQRGTSLTIQCQVDSQVTMMFWYRQQPGQSLTLIATANQGSEATYESGFVIDKFPISRPNLTFSTLTVSNMSPEDSSIYLCSGRRQGYTEAFFGQGTRLTVV.

This clone appeared once. The chain combines TRBV6-5 with TRBJ1-1, with a weak D call TRBD1 (6 bases). The CDR3 consists of 14 residues. Germline V gene lookup returns CDR1 MNHEY and CDR2 SVGAGI. V was cut by 2 bases and J by 6 bases, with 13 bases left in between. The CDR3 bases are TGTGCCAGCAGTTACGGGACATTGTTATCTGAAGCTTTCTTT. This gives the protein CASSYGTLLSEAFF.

This chain uses TRBV28 with TRBJ1-2, with 8 bases that match TRBD1. This CDR3 is 14 amino acids long. Germline loops: CDR1 MDHEN, CDR2 SYDVKM. V was pared by 6 bases and J by 4 bases, with 7 bases of the junction left unmatched. The CDR3 DNA reads as TGTGCCAGCAGGTCACAGGGGGGCAGCTATGGCTACACCTTC. Translating gives CASRSQGGSYGYTF.

The chain links TRBV24-1 to TRBJ2-1; TRBD2 agrees at 15 bases. The length of the CDR3 is 17 residues. CDR1 is KGHDR, CDR2 SFDVKD, per germline. The V gene end was trimmed by 4 bases and the J gene end by 9 bases; junction bases not matched to a gene: 9. CDR3 nucleotide sequence: TGTGCCACCAGTGAGGGGACTAGCGGGAGGTACCGAGGTGAGCAGTTCTTC. Protein: CATSEGTSGRYRGEQFF.

A single count supports this clone. The V and J genes are TRBV2 and TRBJ2-7; maybe TRBD1 (6 bases). The CDR3 has 13 amino acids. V was cut by 6 bases and J by 2 bases, with 11 bases left in between. Germline-derived CDR1 and CDR2 are SNHLY and FYNNEI. In nucleotides, the CDR3 is TGTGCCAGCAGCCGACAGGAGACCTACGAGCAGTACTTC. This sequence encodes CASSRQETYEQYF.

This clone occurred a few times. The rearrangement links TRBV7-2 to TRBJ2-1; D is ambiguous. The germline CDR1 and CDR2 sequences are SGHTA and FQGNSA. The V gene lost 1 base and the J gene lost 7 bases, with 11 bases spanning the gap. The CDR3 contains 14 residues. The CDR3 region is CASSLDLARNEQFF. The CDR3 bases are TGTGCCAGCAGCTTAGATCTTGCGAGGAATGAGCAGTTCTTC.

V is TRBV5-1 and J is TRBJ1-1, with D unclear. Germline V gives CDR1 SGHRS, CDR2 YFSETQ. The length of the CDR3 is 14 residues. With 1 base removed from V and 2 bases from J, the gap between germline ends came to 9 bases. The CDR3 DNA sequence: TGCGCCAGCAGCTTGTCGGTTCCTAACACTGAAGCTTTCTTT. Protein product: CASSLSVPNTEAFF. Filled out from reference TRBV5-1 and TRBJ1-1, the complete variable domain reads KAGVTQTPRYLIKTRGQQVTLSCSPISGHRSVSWYQQTPGQGLQFLFEYFSETQRNKGNFPGRFSGRQFSNSRSEMNVSTLELGDSALYLCASSLSVPNTEAFFGQGTRLTVV.

The V call is TRBV5-5, the J call TRBJ2-7; maybe TRBD2 (6 bases). The CDR3 runs to 14 residues. Germline V gene lookup returns CDR1 SGHKS and CDR2 YYEKEE (reference sequence). V lost 0 bases and J lost 2, with 9 bases in between. CDR3 nucleotides: TGTGCCAGCAGCTTGGAGACGGGAGCCTACGAGCAGTACTTC. Its protein is CASSLETGAYEQYF.

The chain links TRBV5-5 to TRBJ2-2; 8 nucleotides align to TRBD2. CDR1 is SGHKS and CDR2 is YYEKEE in the germline V gene (reference sequence). The ends lost 4 bases at V and 2 bases at J; junction bases unmatched: 10. The CDR3 totals 17 residues. Here the CDR3 DNA reads TGTGCCAGCAGCCCATTACCCGGGGGGGCAAACACCGGGGAGCTGTTTTTT. As protein: CASSPLPGGANTGELFF.

Many counts were recorded for this clone. The V call is TRBV28, the J call TRBJ2-7; no reliable D call. Trimming removed 7 bases from V and 3 bases from J, with 7 bases in between. The germline V gene encodes CDR1 MDHEN and CDR2 SYDVKM. The CDR3 runs 11 residues. DNA for the CDR3: TGTGCCAGCATGAGAAACTACGAGCAGTACTTC. Encoded protein: CASMRNYEQYF.

The genes are TRBV7-2 and TRBJ1-5, with TRBD1 identical over 8 bases. The germline gives CDR1 SGHTA, CDR2 FQGNSA. Trimming removed 5 bases from V and 6 bases from J; junction bases left unmatched: 9. The CDR3 consists of 15 residues. In DNA, the CDR3 is TGTGCCAGCAGCGGACAGGGCTTGATAAGTCAGCCCCAGCATTTT. Protein sequence: CASSGQGLISQPQHF.

This rearrangement joins TRBV7-2 to TRBJ1-2, with D perhaps matching TRBD1 (5 bases). The CDR3 is made up of 15 amino acids. Germline V gene lookup returns CDR1 SGHTA and CDR2 FQGNSA. V lost 2 bases, J lost 4 bases, and 14 bases lay in between. This CDR3 is CASSLFPGPVYGYTF. Written as DNA, the CDR3 is TGTGCCAGCAGCTTATTCCCAGGGCCCGTCTATGGCTACACCTTC.

The chain uses TRBV2 and TRBJ2-3, with 9 bases fitting TRBD1. Germline CDR1 and CDR2: SNHLY and FYNNEI. Trimming at V came to 5 bases and at J to 4 bases, leaving 10 bases not matched to a gene. The CDR3 has 16 amino acids. DNA of the CDR3: TGTGCCAGCAGTTTAATCCGGGACAGGGTTTCAGATACGCAGTATTTT. Protein: CASSLIRDRVSDTQYF.